The clone carrying this TCR beta chain occurred a few times. Its antigen is as yet unknown. TCRdb fed the 5' RACE reads into MiXCR, producing one record per CDR3 protein. The table has 500,000 or so distinct CDR3 sequences, roughly a fifth seen once. The CDR3 is 14 amino acids. Germline trimming cut 4 bases from V and 3 bases from J; bases unmatched to any gene: 5. Germline values: CDR1 MNHEY, CDR2 SVGAGI. This sample is drawn from a study of identical twins. Overall study results and limits: Out-of-frame beta chain sequences displayed weaker excess sharing between twins.

This same sample was also taken into another study, of T cells expressing NK-cell markers. That paper states: Researchers report these clonotypes also headed the CD3+CD56-NKG2C+ fraction in several donors.

The source is a woman between 18 and 30 years old in good health. The chain joins TRBV6-5 to TRBJ2-5; 7 bases line up with TRBD2. Sequences were obtained from CD4+ T cells sorted from blood. CDR3: CASSSPGLKETQYF. The CDR3, as DNA: TGTGCCAGCAGTTCGCCGGGACTAAAAGAGACCCAGTACTTC.